The TCR beta chain described here comes from a study of prognosis after radiotherapy for stage I lung cancer. Study findings and constraints: Reduced unique TCR clone counts were recorded after stereotactic body radiation therapy, with a median of approximately 10,000 versus 7,000.

The CDR3 extends over 16 amino acids. Germline V CDR1 and CDR2: MNHNS, SASEGT. The TCR beta CDR3 region was amplified from genomic DNA, with two rounds of multiplex PCR being used for the amplification. First-round PCR, the initial amplification, used primers specific to each TRBV and TRBJ gene. MiXCR was run by TCRdb on the multiplex PCR reads, yielding one entry per CDR3 protein. The sample has around 26,000 distinct CDR3 sequences, 35% to 55% seen once; the top ten hold about 15%. Points on this clonotype: Its antigen is not identified. Germline and junction disagree at one end, which may indicate a read error.

The sequencing here drew on PBMCs, taken before or after stereotactic body radiation therapy (not recorded which). The receptor's source is a donor over 45 with non-small cell lung cancer. V usage is TRBV6-1 and J usage is TRBJ1-3; D uncertain. CDR3 sequence reads: CASSLGRFSSGNTIYF. The CDR3 coding sequence is TGCGCCAGCAGTCTAGGGAGGTTCTCGTCTGGAAACACCATATATTTT.